Listed below are T cell receptor beta chains from one sample, sequenced in a study of shared clonotypes between healthy human individuals. Clones were read by immunoSEQ multiplex PCR, and TCRdb kept only the in-frame ones, dropping some. This sample has about 600,000 clones, with around 97% found just once. Sequencing input: naive CD4+ T cells sorted from blood. The receptor source for this set is a woman in her twenties or thirties in good health. Both conserved end residues are part of each CDR3. Each record gives: clone size, J gene, D gene, V gene, CDR3 protein, CDR3 DNA. The D gene is left open where the match is weak. Clone sizes are given selectively: once, few, many, or a class where the clone is expanded.

NA	TRBJ2-5	NA	TRBV5-1	CASSLAIQETQYF	TGCGCCAGCAGCTTGGCGATACAAGAGACCCAGTACTTC
NA	TRBJ1-2	NA	TRBV30	CAWSVRGVGGYTF	TGTGCCTGGAGTGTACGGGGGGTCGGTGGCTACACCTTC
NA	TRBJ1-1	NA	TRBV6-5	CASSYGASLSTEAFF	TGTGCCAGCAGTTACGGGGCTTCATTGAGCACTGAAGCTTTCTTT
once	TRBJ2-1	TRBD2	TRBV27	CASKKGLAPPYSYNEQFF	TGTGCCAGCAAAAAGGGACTAGCGCCACCCTACTCCTACAATGAGCAGTTCTTC
NA	TRBJ2-7	NA	TRBV5-1	CASSLAGDEQYF	TGCGCCAGCAGCTTGGCGGGGGACGAGCAGTACTTC
NA	TRBJ2-3	TRBD1	TRBV5-1	CASSPRTGWTDTQYF	TGCGCCAGCAGCCCCAGGACAGGGTGGACAGATACGCAGTATTTT
NA	TRBJ2-7	NA	TRBV2	CASSGGYEQYF	TGTGCCAGCAGTGGTGGTTACGAGCAGTACTTC
NA	TRBJ2-2	NA	TRBV9	CASSAAGRNTGELFF	TGTGCCAGCAGCGCCGCCGGGAGGAACACCGGGGAGCTGTTTTTT
once	TRBJ2-3	TRBD1	TRBV7-8	CASSLVYRGSSTDTQYF	TGTGCCAGCAGCTTGGTATACAGGGGATCTAGCACAGATACGCAGTATTTT
NA	TRBJ2-1	NA	TRBV2	CASSVKGQFF	TGTGCCAGCAGTGTTAAAGGGCAGTTCTTC
NA	TRBJ2-4	NA	TRBV27	CASSFDGPGGFIQYF	TGTGCCAGCAGTTTTGACGGTCCAGGGGGGTTCATTCAGTACTTC
once	TRBJ2-3	TRBD2	TRBV6-4	CASSDRPAGITTDRQYF	TGTGCCAGCAGTGACAGGCCAGCGGGAATCACTACAGATAGGCAGTATTTT
NA	TRBJ1-1	NA	TRBV5-1	CASSGPSGYTEAFF	TGCGCCAGCAGCGGCCCATCTGGGTACACTGAAGCTTTCTTT
once	TRBJ2-7	TRBD2	TRBV7-3	CASSYGTSGGEQYF	TGTGCCAGCAGCTACGGGACTAGCGGGGGCGAGCAGTACTTC
NA	TRBJ2-7	NA	TRBV5-6	CASSLFQGEQYF	TGTGCCAGCAGCTTGTTTCAGGGCGAGCAGTACTTC
NA	TRBJ2-1	NA	TRBV28	CASSLAGQGYNEQFF	TGTGCCAGCAGTTTAGCAGGTCAGGGATACAATGAGCAGTTCTTC
NA	TRBJ2-2	NA	TRBV4-1	CASSQDVTAGELFF	TGCGCCAGCAGCCAAGATGTCACGGCCGGGGAGCTGTTTTTT
NA	TRBJ2-3	NA	TRBV7-2	CASSSQKERKSGDTQYF	TGTGCCAGCAGCTCCCAGAAAGAGCGGAAGAGTGGGGATACGCAGTATTTT
NA	TRBJ1-6	NA	TRBV28	CGVGPLHF	TGTGGAGTAGGACCCCTCCACTTT
NA	TRBJ2-1	TRBD2	TRBV28	CASSVGTSGDNEQFF	TGTGCCAGCAGTGTCGGGACTAGCGGGGACAATGAGCAGTTCTTC
NA	TRBJ2-6	NA	TRBV28	CASSSPSTGANVLTF	TGTGCCAGCAGTTCTCCTAGTACTGGGGCCAACGTCCTGACTTTC
NA	TRBJ2-5	NA	TRBV5-4	CASSLVTQETQYF	TGTGCCAGCAGCTTGGTGACCCAAGAGACCCAGTACTTC
NA	TRBJ2-7	TRBD2	TRBV2	CASRGPSGGIHEQYF	TGTGCCAGCAGGGGCCCTAGCGGAGGGATCCACGAGCAGTACTTC
NA	TRBJ1-5	TRBD1	TRBV19	CASRDLQGRPQHF	TGTGCCAGTAGAGACTTACAGGGGCGGCCCCAGCATTTT
NA	TRBJ1-3	NA	TRBV10-3	CAISEPGNTIYF	TGTGCCATCAGTGAGCCGGGAAACACCATATATTTT
NA	TRBJ2-1	TRBD2	TRBV7-9	CASSPGLAGIGSYNEQFF	TGTGCCAGCAGCCCGGGACTAGCGGGAATTGGCTCCTACAATGAGCAGTTCTTC